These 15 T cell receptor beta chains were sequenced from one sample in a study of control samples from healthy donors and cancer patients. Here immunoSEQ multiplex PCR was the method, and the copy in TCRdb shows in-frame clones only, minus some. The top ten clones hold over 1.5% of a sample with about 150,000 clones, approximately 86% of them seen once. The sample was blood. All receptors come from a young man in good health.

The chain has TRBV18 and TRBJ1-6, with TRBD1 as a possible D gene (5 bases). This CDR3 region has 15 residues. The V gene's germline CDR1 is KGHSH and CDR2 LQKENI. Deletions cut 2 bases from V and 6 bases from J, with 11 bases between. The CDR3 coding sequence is TGTGCCAGCTCACCAAACGCGGGGGGTAATTCACCCCTCCACTTT. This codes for CASSPNAGGNSPLHF.

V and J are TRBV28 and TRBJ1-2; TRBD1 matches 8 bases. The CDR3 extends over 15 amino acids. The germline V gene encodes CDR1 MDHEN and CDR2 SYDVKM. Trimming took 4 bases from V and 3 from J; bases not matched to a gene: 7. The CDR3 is CASSSDRAFYYGYTF. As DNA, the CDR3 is TGTGCCAGCAGTTCGGACAGGGCTTTCTACTATGGCTACACCTTC.

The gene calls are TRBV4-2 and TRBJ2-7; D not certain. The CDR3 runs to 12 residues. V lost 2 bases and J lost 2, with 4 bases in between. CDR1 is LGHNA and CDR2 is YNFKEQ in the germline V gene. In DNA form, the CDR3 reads TGTGCCAGCAGCCAAAAACCCTACGAGCAGTACTTC. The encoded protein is CASSQKPYEQYF.

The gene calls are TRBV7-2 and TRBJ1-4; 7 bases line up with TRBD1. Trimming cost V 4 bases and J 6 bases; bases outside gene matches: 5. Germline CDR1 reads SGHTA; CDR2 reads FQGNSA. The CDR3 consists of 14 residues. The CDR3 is CASSSTGDDEKLFF. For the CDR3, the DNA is TGTGCCAGCAGCTCCACAGGGGATGATGAAAAACTGTTTTTT.

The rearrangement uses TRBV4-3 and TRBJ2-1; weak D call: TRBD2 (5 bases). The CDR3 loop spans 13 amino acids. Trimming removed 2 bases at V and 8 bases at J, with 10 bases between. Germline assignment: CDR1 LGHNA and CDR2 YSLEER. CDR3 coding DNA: TGCGCCAGCAGCCAAAACGGAGGAGATGAGCAGTTCTTC. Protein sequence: CASSQNGGDEQFF.

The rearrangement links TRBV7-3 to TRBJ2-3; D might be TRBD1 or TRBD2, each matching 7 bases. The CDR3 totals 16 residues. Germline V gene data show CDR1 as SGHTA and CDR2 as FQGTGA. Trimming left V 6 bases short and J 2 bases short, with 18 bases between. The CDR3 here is CASSSSPGGATDTQYF. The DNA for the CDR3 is TGTGCCAGCAGTTCCTCCCCAGGGGGGGCCACAGATACGCAGTATTTT.

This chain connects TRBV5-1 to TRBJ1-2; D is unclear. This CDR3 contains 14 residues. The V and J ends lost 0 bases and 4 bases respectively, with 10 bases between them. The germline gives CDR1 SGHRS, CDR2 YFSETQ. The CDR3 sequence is CASSLDVEGYGYTF. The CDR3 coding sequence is TGCGCCAGCAGCTTGGACGTTGAAGGCTATGGCTACACCTTC. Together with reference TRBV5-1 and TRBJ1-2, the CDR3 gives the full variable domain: KAGVTQTPRYLIKTRGQQVTLSCSPISGHRSVSWYQQTPGQGLQFLFEYFSETQRNKGNFPGRFSGRQFSNSRSEMNVSTLELGDSALYLCASSLDVEGYGYTFGSGTRLTVV.

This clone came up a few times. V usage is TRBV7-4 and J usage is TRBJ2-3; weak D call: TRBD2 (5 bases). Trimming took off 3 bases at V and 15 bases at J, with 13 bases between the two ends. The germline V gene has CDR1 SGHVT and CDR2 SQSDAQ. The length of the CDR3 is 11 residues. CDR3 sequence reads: CASSFDREGYF. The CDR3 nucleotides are TGTGCCAGCAGCTTCGACCGGGAAGGCTATTTT.

DNA of the CDR3: TGTGCCAGCAGCTCTGACTTAGGTAGTAAGGGGCAGTACTTC. Residues: CASSSDLGSKGQYF. The V gene is TRBV2, the J gene TRBJ2-7; D not certain. In germline, CDR1 is SNHLY, CDR2 FYNNEI. V was pared by 6 bases and J by 9 bases, with 21 bases between. This CDR3 region has 14 residues.

CDR3 nucleotides: TGTGCCGCAGGGCTAGCGGGGGCCTTTTCCTACGAGCAGTACTTC. Translated, it gives CAAGLAGAFSYEQYF. The V call is TRBV28, the J call TRBJ2-7; 10 bases line up with TRBD2. After removal of 11 bases from V and 1 base from J, the junction contained 11 bases not matched to a gene. The CDR3 spans 15 residues. Germline CDR1 reads MDHEN; CDR2 reads SYDVKM.

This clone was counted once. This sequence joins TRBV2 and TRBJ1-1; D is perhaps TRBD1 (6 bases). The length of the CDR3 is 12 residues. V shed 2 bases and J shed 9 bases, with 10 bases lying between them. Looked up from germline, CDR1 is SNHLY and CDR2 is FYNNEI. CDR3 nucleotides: TGTGCCAGCAGTGAACAGGGGCAGAAAGCTTTCTTT. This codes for CASSEQGQKAFF.

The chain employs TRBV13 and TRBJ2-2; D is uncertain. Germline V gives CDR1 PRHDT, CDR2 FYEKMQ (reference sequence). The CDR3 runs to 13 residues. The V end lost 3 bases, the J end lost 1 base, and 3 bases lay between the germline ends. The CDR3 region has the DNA TGTGCCAGCAGCTTTGGGAACACCGGGGAGCTGTTTTTT. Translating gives CASSFGNTGELFF.

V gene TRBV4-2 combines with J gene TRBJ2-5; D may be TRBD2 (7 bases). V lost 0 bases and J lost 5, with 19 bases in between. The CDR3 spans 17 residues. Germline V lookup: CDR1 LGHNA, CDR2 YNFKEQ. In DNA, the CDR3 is TGTGCCAGCAGCCAAGATTATGGGCGGGGGCAGGCGGAGACCCAGTACTTC. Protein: CASSQDYGRGQAETQYF.

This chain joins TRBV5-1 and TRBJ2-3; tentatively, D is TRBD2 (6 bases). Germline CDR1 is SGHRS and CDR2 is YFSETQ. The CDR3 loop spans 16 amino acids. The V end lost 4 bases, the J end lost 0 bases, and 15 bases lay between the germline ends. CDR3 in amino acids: CASSLEGSGSTDTQYF. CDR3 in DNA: TGCGCCAGCAGCCTCGAGGGGAGCGGGAGCACAGATACGCAGTATTTT.

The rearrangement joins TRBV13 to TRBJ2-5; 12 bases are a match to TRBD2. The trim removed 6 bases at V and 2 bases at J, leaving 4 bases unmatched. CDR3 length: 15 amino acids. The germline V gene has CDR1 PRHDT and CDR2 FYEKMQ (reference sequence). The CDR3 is CASRSGLAGQETQYF. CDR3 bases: TGTGCCAGCAGATCCGGACTAGCGGGGCAAGAGACCCAGTACTTC.